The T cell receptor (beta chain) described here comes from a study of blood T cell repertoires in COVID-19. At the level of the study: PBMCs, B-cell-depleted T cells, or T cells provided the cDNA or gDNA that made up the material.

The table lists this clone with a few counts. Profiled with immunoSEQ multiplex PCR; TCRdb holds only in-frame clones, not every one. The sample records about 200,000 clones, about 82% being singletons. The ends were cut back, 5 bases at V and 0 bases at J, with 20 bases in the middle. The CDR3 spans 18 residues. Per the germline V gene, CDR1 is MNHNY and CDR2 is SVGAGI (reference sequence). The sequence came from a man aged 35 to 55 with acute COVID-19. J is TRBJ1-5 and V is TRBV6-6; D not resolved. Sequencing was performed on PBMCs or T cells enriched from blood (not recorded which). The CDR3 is CASSPFTPPGYSNQPQHF. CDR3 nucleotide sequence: TGTGCCAGCAGTCCCTTTACCCCCCCGGGGTATAGCAATCAGCCCCAGCATTTT.